The 28 T cell receptor beta chains presented below share a single source sample, sequenced in a study of CD4 T cells in relation to SARS-CoV-2 and coronaviruses. The antigens these receptors bind are not known. Profiling relied on immunoSEQ multiplex PCR, and the TCRdb table lists in-frame clones only, not all of them. The sample has under 20,000 clones; about 80% are singletons. Before the COVID-19 pandemic, during about 2010-2018, CD4+ T cells were taken from unexposed donors. After 10 to 11 days of culture, CD4+ T cells were isolated. Sequences were obtained from CD4+ T cells from PBMCs, cultured in vitro. The receptor set was obtained from a human donor in good health.

The chain combines TRBV24-1 with TRBJ1-5; D ambiguous. Per germline, CDR1 KGHDR and CDR2 SFDVKD. The CDR3 is 13 amino acids. V dropped 3 bases and J dropped 9 bases, with 11 bases sitting between them. The CDR3: CATSDTKLGPQHF. In DNA form, the CDR3 reads TGTGCCACCAGTGATACCAAACTGGGGCCCCAGCATTTT.

The chain uses TRBV7-9 and TRBJ2-1; the D call may be TRBD1 or TRBD2 (5 bases each). V was clipped by 6 bases and J by 13 bases, with 13 bases between them. Germline CDR1 SEHNR, CDR2 FQNEAQ (reference sequence). The CDR3 contains 11 residues. CDR3 in DNA: TGTGCCAGCAGACAATCGGGGCGACAGTTCTTC. It is translated as CASRQSGRQFF.

The chain uses TRBV7-3 and TRBJ2-5, with a weak D call TRBD1 (6 bases). In germline, CDR1 is SGHTA, CDR2 FQGTGA. Trimming pared 1 base from V and 6 bases from J, leaving 9 bases between. The length of the CDR3 is 13 residues. CDR3 nucleotides: TGTGCCAGCAGCTTAAGCCAGGGGAAGACCCAGTACTTC. Protein: CASSLSQGKTQYF.

This sequence joins TRBV5-1 and TRBJ2-7; D is unclear. CDR3 length equals 15 residues. Trimming removed 1 base at V and 4 bases at J, with 15 bases between. Germline loops: CDR1 SGHRS, CDR2 YFSETQ. In DNA form, the CDR3 reads TGCGCCAGCAGCTTGAACATTGGGAATACGTACGAGCAGTACTTC. This codes for CASSLNIGNTYEQYF.

This chain joins TRBV18 and TRBJ2-7, with TRBD2 identical over 7 bases. The CDR3 contains 14 residues. Per germline, CDR1 KGHSH and CDR2 LQKENI. Germline trimming cut 6 bases from V and 3 bases from J; bases unmatched to any gene: 8. The CDR3 DNA follows: TGTGCCAGCTCCCCGAACCCTAGCGGCTACGAGCAGTACTTC. It is translated as CASSPNPSGYEQYF.

This rearrangement joins TRBV7-3 to TRBJ2-5; D may correspond to TRBD1 or TRBD2 (5 bases each). Germline loops: CDR1 SGHTA, CDR2 FQGTGA. Trimming took 2 bases from V and 1 from J, leaving 11 bases between them. The CDR3 covers 15 residues. The CDR3 DNA reads TGTGCCAGCAGCTTATCGGCAGGGAGCCAAGAGACCCAGTACTTC. This gives the protein CASSLSAGSQETQYF.

V is TRBV7-6 and J is TRBJ2-7, with 7 bases matching TRBD2. CDR3 length: 16 amino acids. CDR1 SGHVS and CDR2 FNYEAQ come from the germline V gene. Trimming cost V 1 base and J 2 bases; bases outside gene matches: 8. The CDR3 reads CASSLGSAGVPYEQYF. CDR3 sequence (DNA): TGTGCCAGCAGCTTAGGGAGCGCGGGAGTTCCCTACGAGCAGTACTTC.

This clone was detected only a few times. The chain combines TRBV10-1 with TRBJ2-1; TRBD2 matches 8 bases. Germline lookup yields CDR1 WNHNN and CDR2 SYGVQD (reference sequence). The V gene end was trimmed by 0 bases and the J gene end by 0 bases; junction bases not matched to a gene: 1. CDR3 length: 16 amino acids. The CDR3 loop is CASSESAGGSYNEQFF. The CDR3 DNA sequence: TGCGCCAGCAGTGAGTCTGCGGGAGGCTCCTACAATGAGCAGTTCTTC.

There are a few counts of this clone. The rearrangement links TRBV7-9 to TRBJ1-2; D is undetermined. CDR1 and CDR2 from the germline V gene are SEHNR and FQNEAQ (reference sequence). With 1 base removed from V and 7 bases from J, the gap between germline ends came to 10 bases. The CDR3 has 13 residues. DNA for the CDR3: TGTGCCAGCAGCTTAGAACAGTCGGGTGGCTACACCTTC. Its protein is CASSLEQSGGYTF.

The CDR3 nucleotides are TGTGCCAGCAGTCCGACCCTCGGACTAGCGGGGAACTACGAGCAGTACTTC. Residues: CASSPTLGLAGNYEQYF. V usage is TRBV27 and J usage is TRBJ2-7, with TRBD2 matching over 12 bases. The CDR3 has 17 residues. Germline V lookup: CDR1 MNHEY, CDR2 SMNVEV (reference sequence). J was trimmed by 3 bases and V by 5 bases; bases with no gene match: 11.

V gene TRBV11-3 combines with J gene TRBJ1-2, with TRBD1 matching 8 bases. CDR1 is SGHNT and CDR2 is YENEEA in the germline V gene. The CDR3 is 13 amino acids. After removal of 3 bases from V and 6 bases from J, the junction contained 3 bases not matched to a gene. The chain's CDR3 is CASSFGQGHGYTF. The CDR3 region has the DNA TGTGCCAGCAGCTTCGGACAGGGTCATGGCTACACCTTC.

V usage is TRBV7-8 and J usage is TRBJ2-7, with D possibly being TRBD1 or TRBD2 (5 bases each). CDR1 SGHVS and CDR2 FQNEAQ come from the germline V gene. The V and J ends lost 1 base and 3 bases respectively, with 19 bases between them. The CDR3 extends over 17 amino acids. The CDR3 region has the DNA TGTGCCAGCAGCTTAGGGGGGATTGGGGCAACTCACTACGAGCAGTACTTC. Protein sequence: CASSLGGIGATHYEQYF. The full variable domain, in which reference TRBV7-8 and TRBJ2-7 provide the parts outside the CDR3, is GAGVSQSPRYKVAKRGQDVALRCDPISGHVSLFWYQQALGQGPEFLTYFQNEAQLDKSGLPSDRFFAERPEGSVSTLKIQRTQQEDSAVYLCASSLGGIGATHYEQYFGPGTRLTVT.

The CDR3 coding sequence is TGTGCCAGCAGTTTAGACAGCTCCTTAGGCTACACCTTC. Translated, it gives CASSLDSSLGYTF. The chain uses TRBV12-3 or TRBV12-4 and TRBJ1-2; D not certain. Trimming took off 1 base at V and 8 bases at J, with 11 bases between the two ends. CDR3 length: 13 amino acids.

The rearrangement links TRBV12-5 to TRBJ2-1; D tentatively reads TRBD1 or TRBD2 (7 bases each). Trimming removed 0 bases from V and 3 bases from J, with 33 bases in between. Germline assignment: CDR1 LGHNT and CDR2 FRNRAP. CDR3 length: 23 amino acids. CDR3 residues: CASGLVPRWDSREAPTNYNEQFF. The CDR3 DNA follows: TGTGCTAGTGGTTTGGTACCCCGATGGGACAGCCGGGAGGCTCCCACTAACTACAATGAGCAGTTCTTC.

In this sample, this clone turned up a few times. V is TRBV7-2 and J is TRBJ2-7; 7 bases align to TRBD2. Looked up from germline, CDR1 is SGHTA and CDR2 is FQGNSA. The V segment lost 5 bases and the J segment 0 bases; nucleotides outside the gene matches: 4. The CDR3 is made up of 14 amino acids. The CDR3, as DNA: TGTGCCAGCAGCAAATCTAGCGGCTCCTACGAGCAGTACTTC. Translation gives CASSKSSGSYEQYF. Full variable domain (missing parts from reference TRBV7-2 and TRBJ2-7): GAGVSQSPSNKVTEKGKDVELRCDPISGHTALYWYRQSLGQGLEFLIYFQGNSAPDKSGLPSDRFSAERTGGSVSTLTIQRTQQEDSAVYLCASSKSSGSYEQYFGPGTRLTVT.

The chain recombines TRBV9 with TRBJ2-1; the D is unclear. CDR1 and CDR2 from the germline V gene are SGDLS and YYNGEE. The CDR3 consists of 15 residues. V lost 4 bases to trimming and J lost 0 bases, with 11 bases between them. In DNA, the CDR3 is TGTGCCAGCAGCACGCCACCCGGCTCCTACAATGAGCAGTTCTTC. Translating it yields CASSTPPGSYNEQFF.

The genes are TRBV5-1 and TRBJ1-1, with D unclear. V gave up 4 bases and J gave up 0 bases, with 10 bases separating them. In germline, CDR1 is SGHRS, CDR2 YFSETQ. This CDR3 region has 14 residues. The CDR3 is CASSPSTMNTEAFF. The DNA for the CDR3 is TGCGCCAGCAGCCCATCAACAATGAACACTGAAGCTTTCTTT.

V usage is TRBV28 and J usage is TRBJ2-2, with 11 bases fitting TRBD2. The V segment lost 6 bases and the J segment 0 bases; nucleotides outside the gene matches: 6. The CDR3 covers 17 residues. Germline CDR1 and CDR2: MDHEN and SYDVKM. CDR3 nucleotide sequence: TGTGCCAGCAGCTTCGGGGGACTAGCGGCGAACACCGGGGAGCTGTTTTTT. Its protein is CASSFGGLAANTGELFF.

The rearrangement links TRBV25-1 to TRBJ1-4; no clear D gene. This CDR3 comprises 10 residues. Trimming pared 6 bases from V and 5 bases from J, leaving 1 base between. Germline CDR1 MGHDK, CDR2 SYGVNS. CDR3 DNA: TGTGCCAGCAGAAATGAAAAACTGTTTTTT. Translation: CASRNEKLFF.

This clone was detected once. The chain couples TRBV19 to TRBJ1-5; D perhaps matches TRBD1 (5 bases). V lost 3 bases and J 6 bases, leaving 12 bases between the germline ends. The germline V gene has CDR1 LNHDA and CDR2 SQIVND (reference sequence). The CDR3 contains 14 residues. The CDR3 sequence is CASSIKTAGQPQHF. CDR3 DNA sequence: TGTGCCAGTAGTATTAAGACAGCCGGTCAGCCCCAGCATTTT.

J is TRBJ2-7 and V is TRBV11-1; a possible D gene is TRBD2 (6 bases). Trimming cost V 2 bases and J 6 bases, with 14 bases left between them. The CDR3 totals 14 residues. Germline V gene data show CDR1 as SGHAT and CDR2 as FQDESV (reference sequence). The DNA of the CDR3 is TGTGCCAGCAGCTTAATGGAGCGGGCGGGCGAGCAGTACTTC. As protein: CASSLMERAGEQYF.

The chain is built from TRBV5-4 and TRBJ1-4; 10 positions match TRBD1. Unmatched junction bases numbered 4, after V lost 4 bases and J lost 7 bases. CDR3 length equals 14 residues. Germline V CDR1 and CDR2: SGHNT, YYREEE (reference sequence). The CDR3 region is CASSATGGLEKLFF. The DNA for the CDR3 is TGTGCCAGCAGCGCGACAGGGGGCCTTGAAAAACTGTTTTTT.

The V call is TRBV6-5, the J call TRBJ1-1; 7 bases align to TRBD1. Germline V gene lookup returns CDR1 MNHEY and CDR2 SVGAGI. V lost 6 bases, J lost 7 bases, and 5 bases stayed unmatched. The CDR3 length is 12 residues. CDR3 loop: CASRTDRNEAFF. The CDR3 DNA is TGTGCCAGCAGAACGGACAGGAATGAAGCTTTCTTT.

This chain uses TRBV7-9 with TRBJ1-1, with D tentatively TRBD1 (5 bases). Trimming left V 1 base short and J 10 bases short, with 13 bases between. Germline lookup yields CDR1 SEHNR and CDR2 FQNEAQ (reference sequence). The CDR3 has 13 residues. The CDR3 sequence: CASSLERGRVAFF. In DNA, the CDR3 is TGTGCCAGCAGCTTAGAGAGGGGCCGTGTAGCTTTCTTT. Full variable domain (outside the CDR3, taken from reference TRBV7-9 and TRBJ1-1): DTGVSQNPRHKITKRGQNVTFRCDPISEHNRLYWYRQTLGQGPEFLTYFQNEAQLEKSRLLSDRFSAERPKGSFSTLEIQRTEQGDSAMYLCASSLERGRVAFFGQGTRLTVV.

The chain recombines TRBV5-6 with TRBJ1-2; tentative D call: TRBD1 (6 bases). Trimming stripped 4 bases from V and 4 bases from J, with 8 bases between. From germline, CDR1 is SGHDT and CDR2 YYEEEE. CDR3 length equals 12 residues. CDR3 sequence reads: CASSKQGYGYTF. In nucleotides, the CDR3 is TGTGCCAGCAGCAAACAGGGCTATGGCTACACCTTC.

The J gene is TRBJ2-1, the V gene TRBV24-1, with D hard to call. Trimming left V 3 bases short and J 4 bases short, with 12 bases between. Germline assignment: CDR1 KGHDR and CDR2 SFDVKD. The CDR3 has 15 amino acids. CDR3 residues: CATSDQPGGYNEQFF. The CDR3 coding sequence is TGTGCCACCAGTGATCAACCGGGCGGTTACAATGAGCAGTTCTTC.

The chain joins TRBV27 to TRBJ1-6; 7 bases agree with TRBD1. CDR1 is MNHEY, CDR2 SMNVEV, per germline (reference sequence). CDR3 size: 16 residues. The V and J ends lost 0 bases and 4 bases, in that order; junction bases with no gene match: 3. The CDR3 sequence is CASSLSGQAYNSPLHF. In DNA form, the CDR3 reads TGTGCCAGCAGTTTATCCGGACAGGCGTATAATTCACCCCTCCACTTT.

A single count supports this clone. The chain recombines TRBV6-5 with TRBJ2-7; D may be TRBD1 or TRBD2 (5 bases each). CDR3 length equals 12 residues. Germline V CDR1 and CDR2: MNHEY, SVGAGI. Between the trimmed V and J ends, which lost 6 bases and 6 bases, there was a span of 12 bases. CDR3 DNA: TGTGCCAGCAGGAGGGCTGGGGGCGAGCAGTACTTC. Encoded protein: CASRRAGGEQYF.